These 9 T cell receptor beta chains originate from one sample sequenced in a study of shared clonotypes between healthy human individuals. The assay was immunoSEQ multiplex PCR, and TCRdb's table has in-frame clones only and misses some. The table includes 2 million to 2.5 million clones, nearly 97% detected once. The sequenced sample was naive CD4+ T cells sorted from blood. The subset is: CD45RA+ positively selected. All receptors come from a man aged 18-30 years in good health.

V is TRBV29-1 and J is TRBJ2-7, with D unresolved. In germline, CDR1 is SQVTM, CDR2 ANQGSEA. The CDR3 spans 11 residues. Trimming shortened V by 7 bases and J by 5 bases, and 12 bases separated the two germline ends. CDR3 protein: CSGAVHDEQYF. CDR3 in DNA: TGCAGCGGCGCTGTCCATGACGAGCAGTACTTC.

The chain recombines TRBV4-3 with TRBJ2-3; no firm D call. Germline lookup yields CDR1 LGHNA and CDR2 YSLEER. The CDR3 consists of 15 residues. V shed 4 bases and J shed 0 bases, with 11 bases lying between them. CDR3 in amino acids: CASSLSLTSTDTQYF. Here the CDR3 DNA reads TGCGCCAGCAGCCTGAGCTTAACTAGCACAGATACGCAGTATTTT.

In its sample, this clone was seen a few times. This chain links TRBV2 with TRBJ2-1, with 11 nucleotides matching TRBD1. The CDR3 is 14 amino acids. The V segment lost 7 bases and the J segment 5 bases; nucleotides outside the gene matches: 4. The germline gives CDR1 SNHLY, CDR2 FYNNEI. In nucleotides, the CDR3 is TGTGCCAGCACCCGGGACAGGGGGGACAATGAGCAGTTCTTC. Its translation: CASTRDRGDNEQFF.

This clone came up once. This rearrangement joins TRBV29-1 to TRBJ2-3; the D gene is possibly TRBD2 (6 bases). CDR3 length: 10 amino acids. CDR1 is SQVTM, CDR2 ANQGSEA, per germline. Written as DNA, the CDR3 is TGCGGAGGGGGCACAGATACGCAGTATTTT. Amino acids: CGGGTDTQYF.

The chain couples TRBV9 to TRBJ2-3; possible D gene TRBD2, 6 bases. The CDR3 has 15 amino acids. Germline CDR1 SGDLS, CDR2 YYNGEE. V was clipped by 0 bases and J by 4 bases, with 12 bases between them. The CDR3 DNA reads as TGTGCCAGCAGCGTAGACGGGAGAGCATCAGATACGCAGTATTTT. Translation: CASSVDGRASDTQYF.

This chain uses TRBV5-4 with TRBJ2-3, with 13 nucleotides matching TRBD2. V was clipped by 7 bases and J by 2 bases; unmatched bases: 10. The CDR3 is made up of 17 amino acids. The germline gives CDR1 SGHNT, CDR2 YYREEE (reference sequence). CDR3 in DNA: TGTGCCAGCGGGCCCCGTACTAGCGGGAGGGCCACAGATACGCAGTATTTT. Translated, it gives CASGPRTSGRATDTQYF.

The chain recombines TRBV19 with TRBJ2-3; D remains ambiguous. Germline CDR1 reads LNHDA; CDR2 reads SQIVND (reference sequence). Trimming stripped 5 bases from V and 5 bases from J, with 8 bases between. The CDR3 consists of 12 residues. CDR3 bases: TGTGCCAGTAGTCAGATGAAAGATACGCAGTATTTT. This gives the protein CASSQMKDTQYF.

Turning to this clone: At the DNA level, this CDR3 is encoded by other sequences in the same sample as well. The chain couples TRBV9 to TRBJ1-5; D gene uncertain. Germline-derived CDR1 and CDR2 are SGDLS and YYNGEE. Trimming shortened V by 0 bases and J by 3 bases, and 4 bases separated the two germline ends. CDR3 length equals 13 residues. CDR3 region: CASSVGSNQPQHF. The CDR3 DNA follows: TGTGCCAGCAGCGTAGGGTCCAATCAGCCCCAGCATTTT.

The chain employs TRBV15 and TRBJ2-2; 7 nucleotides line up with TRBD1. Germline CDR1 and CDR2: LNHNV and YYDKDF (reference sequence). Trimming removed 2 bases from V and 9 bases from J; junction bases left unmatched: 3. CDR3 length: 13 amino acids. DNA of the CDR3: TGTGCCACCAGCAGAACACAGGGGTGGGAGCTGTTTTTT. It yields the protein CATSRTQGWELFF.